Following are 25 T cell receptor beta chains from one sample sequenced in a study of OX40 agonist ivuxolimab in advanced cancers. Generated by immunoSEQ multiplex PCR, the TCRdb table keeps only in-frame clones and is missing some. The sample comprises about 58,000 clones, around 75% of which are singletons, and approximately 1.1% rests with the top ten. Sequenced material: CD4+ or CD8+ T cells sorted from blood, taken in a trial of the OX40 agonist ivuxolimab. The receptors here all came from an adult with an advanced solid tumor such as melanoma, head and neck, liver or kidney cancer.

This chain joins TRBV4-1 and TRBJ1-4; D remains unclear. The V and J ends lost 5 bases and 8 bases respectively, with 15 bases between them. The CDR3 spans 14 residues. In germline, CDR1 is MGHRA, CDR2 YSYEKL. The CDR3 DNA reads as TGCGCCAGCAGCACTCGAGAGACGGGAGAAAAACTGTTTTTT. Its protein product is CASSTRETGEKLFF.

The chain combines TRBV18 with TRBJ2-2, with D perhaps matching TRBD1 (6 bases). V was pared by 2 bases and J by 4 bases, with 14 bases between. Looked up from germline, CDR1 is KGHSH and CDR2 is LQKENI. CDR3 size: 16 residues. The CDR3 loop is CASSPFVGARTGELFF. The CDR3 coding sequence is TGTGCCAGCTCACCATTTGTGGGGGCGCGCACCGGGGAGCTGTTTTTT.

Only one count was recorded for this clone. This chain links TRBV5-8 with TRBJ2-1, with 8 bases fitting TRBD1. CDR3 length: 17 amino acids. After removal of 4 bases from V and 1 base from J, the junction contained 10 bases not matched to a gene. Germline V gives CDR1 SGHTS, CDR2 YDEGEE. CDR3 nucleotides: TGTGCCAGCAGCCCATTGTGGGGACAGGCTTCCTACAATGAGCAGTTCTTC. It encodes CASSPLWGQASYNEQFF.

The rearrangement links TRBV4-1 to TRBJ1-5; TRBD1 is a possible D gene (5 bases). Trimming left V 1 base short and J 3 bases short, with 13 bases between. Germline V gene lookup returns CDR1 MGHRA and CDR2 YSYEKL. CDR3 size: 16 residues. The CDR3 DNA is TGCGCCAGCAGCCAAGGCCAAGGGGAATACAATCAGCCCCAGCATTTT. Its protein product is CASSQGQGEYNQPQHF.

The gene calls are TRBV7-6 and TRBJ1-2, with TRBD1 as a possible D gene (5 bases). Trimming stripped 1 base from V and 4 bases from J, with 10 bases between. This CDR3 has 14 residues. CDR1 is SGHVS, CDR2 FNYEAQ, per germline. In DNA form, the CDR3 reads TGTGCCAGCAGCTTAGGAGGGGCTGGCTATGGCTACACCTTC. It specifies CASSLGGAGYGYTF.

V usage is TRBV30 and J usage is TRBJ1-2; D gene ambiguous. CDR1 and CDR2 (germline): GTSNPN, SVGIG (reference sequence). V gave up 3 bases and J gave up 2 bases, with 7 bases separating them. The CDR3 spans 12 residues. In DNA form, the CDR3 reads TGTGCCTGGAGCGGAGTAAACTATGGCTACACCTTC. Translating it yields CAWSGVNYGYTF.

The chain carries TRBV11-1 and TRBJ2-1; possibly TRBD1 for D (5 bases). The CDR3 has 13 amino acids. V gave up 4 bases and J gave up 3 bases, with 7 bases separating them. CDR1 and CDR2 (germline): SGHAT, FQDESV (reference sequence). CDR3 sequence: CASSWGLYNEQFF. CDR3 sequence (DNA): TGTGCCAGCAGCTGGGGCCTCTACAATGAGCAGTTCTTC.

The rearrangement links TRBV15 to TRBJ2-1; D is possibly TRBD1 (5 bases). V was pared by 1 base and J by 7 bases, with 11 bases between. Germline V gene data show CDR1 as LNHNV and CDR2 as YYDKDF (reference sequence). CDR3 length: 14 residues. Here the CDR3 reads CATSRAAGPNEQFF. The CDR3 nucleotides read TGTGCCACCAGCAGAGCTGCAGGGCCGAATGAGCAGTTCTTC. The full variable domain, with the rest looked up from reference TRBV15 and TRBJ2-1, is DAMVIQNPRYQVTQFGKPVTLSCSQTLNHNVMYWYQQKSSQAPKLLFHYYDKDFNNEADTPDNFQSRRPNTSFCFLDIRSPGLGDTAMYLCATSRAAGPNEQFFGPGTRLTVL.

V is TRBV6-1 and J is TRBJ2-5; no reliable D call. Germline V gene data show CDR1 as MNHNS and CDR2 as SASEGT. V was trimmed by 5 bases and J by 4 bases, leaving 11 bases between them. This CDR3 comprises 13 residues. CDR3 sequence: CASSNRGRETQYF. CDR3 DNA: TGTGCCAGCAGTAATCGTGGTCGAGAGACCCAGTACTTC.

The chain uses TRBV9 and TRBJ2-3; tentative D call: TRBD2 (6 bases). Trimming took off 0 bases at V and 1 base at J, with 12 bases between the two ends. Germline loops: CDR1 SGDLS, CDR2 YYNGEE. This CDR3 is 16 amino acids long. CDR3 in DNA: TGTGCCAGCAGCGTAGGGCGGGGACCCGGCACAGATACGCAGTATTTT. Translation: CASSVGRGPGTDTQYF.

In its sample, this clone was seen once. The sample has other DNA sequences that encode this CDR3 too. The chain recombines TRBV5-1 with TRBJ2-3, with D uncertain. V was cut by 2 bases and J by 3 bases, with 16 bases left in between. Germline V gene lookup returns CDR1 SGHRS and CDR2 YFSETQ. This CDR3 region has 16 residues. CDR3 bases: TGCGCCAGCAGCTTAGACCCTTCTGGTATGACAGATACGCAGTATTTT. It specifies CASSLDPSGMTDTQYF.

This clone has only a few counts. V is TRBV6-5 and J is TRBJ2-7; D not certain. CDR1 and CDR2 (germline): MNHEY, SVGAGI. The CDR3 consists of 13 residues. Trimming took 2 bases from V and 4 from J, leaving 9 bases between them. CDR3 sequence: CASSYPPTYEQYF. The DNA for the CDR3 is TGTGCCAGCAGTTACCCACCTACGTACGAGCAGTACTTC.

V gene TRBV5-1 combines with J gene TRBJ1-4, with a possible D match to TRBD1 (5 bases). The germline V gene encodes CDR1 SGHRS and CDR2 YFSETQ. This CDR3 spans 14 amino acids. The V end was cut by 2 bases, the J end by 8 bases, with 13 bases between. The CDR3 protein is CASSFGGGDEKLFF. DNA of the CDR3: TGCGCCAGCAGCTTCGGTGGGGGGGACGAAAAACTGTTTTTT. The full variable domain, completed using reference TRBV5-1 and TRBJ1-4, is KAGVTQTPRYLIKTRGQQVTLSCSPISGHRSVSWYQQTPGQGLQFLFEYFSETQRNKGNFPGRFSGRQFSNSRSEMNVSTLELGDSALYLCASSFGGGDEKLFFGSGTQLSVL.

This clone appeared a single time. This chain uses TRBV19 with TRBJ1-5; no clear D gene. V was trimmed by 3 bases and J by 0 bases, leaving 9 bases between them. This CDR3 contains 15 residues. Germline assignment: CDR1 LNHDA and CDR2 SQIVND (reference sequence). CDR3 amino acids: CASSIIGNSNQPQHF. CDR3 coding DNA: TGTGCCAGTAGTATTATCGGGAATAGCAATCAGCCCCAGCATTTT.

The genes are TRBV10-3 and TRBJ1-2; the D gene is possibly TRBD1 (5 bases). V was cut by 4 bases and J by 8 bases, with 11 bases left in between. CDR1 and CDR2 from the germline V gene are ENHRY and SYGVKD. This CDR3 is built from 12 residues. The CDR3 bases are TGTGCCATCAGTGGGGGGTTAGGGGGCTACACCTTC. This encodes CAISGGLGGYTF.

The V call is TRBV7-8, the J call TRBJ2-7; D call uncertain. CDR1 SGHVS and CDR2 FQNEAQ come from the germline V gene. The CDR3 spans 14 residues. V lost 5 bases and J 6 bases, leaving 17 bases between the germline ends. CDR3 protein: CASSRLAQSSEQYF. For the CDR3, the DNA is TGTGCCAGCAGCCGGCTGGCCCAGTCAAGCGAGCAGTACTTC.

This chain links TRBV4-2 with TRBJ2-2; 9 bases are shared with TRBD2. CDR3 length: 18 residues. V lost 0 bases, J lost 1 base, and 6 bases stayed unmatched. Germline V gene sequence: CDR1 LGHNA, CDR2 YNFKEQ. CDR3: CASSQDVASGMNTGELFF. Written as DNA, the CDR3 is TGTGCCAGCAGCCAAGATGTGGCTAGCGGGATGAACACCGGGGAGCTGTTTTTT.

Written as DNA, the CDR3 is TGTGCCAGCTCTCCGACTGGGCCCGGGGAGCTGTTTTTT. This translates into CASSPTGPGELFF. V is TRBV18 and J is TRBJ2-2, with D unclear. CDR1 is KGHSH, CDR2 LQKENI, per germline. Trimming removed 6 bases at V and 6 bases at J, with 11 bases between. The CDR3 runs to 13 residues.

The gene calls are TRBV2 and TRBJ1-2; D remains unclear. CDR1 is SNHLY and CDR2 is FYNNEI in the germline V gene. This CDR3 comprises 15 residues. Between the trimmed V and J ends, which lost 4 bases and 2 bases, there was a span of 14 bases. CDR3 sequence reads: CASSVGFQLNYGYTF. The CDR3 DNA follows: TGTGCCAGCAGTGTTGGATTTCAATTAAACTATGGCTACACCTTC.

The gene calls are TRBV6-5 and TRBJ1-2; possible D gene TRBD1, 5 bases. The CDR3 length is 15 residues. V gave up 2 bases and J gave up 4 bases, with 14 bases separating them. Looked up from germline, CDR1 is MNHEY and CDR2 is SVGAGI. The CDR3 here is CASSYLVAGSYGYTF. The CDR3 DNA sequence: TGTGCCAGCAGTTACCTTGTGGCAGGGTCCTATGGCTACACCTTC.

V is TRBV13 and J is TRBJ2-1; 7 bases align to TRBD1. Germline CDR1 is PRHDT and CDR2 is FYEKMQ (reference sequence). The CDR3 has 16 amino acids. With 4 bases clipped from V and 7 bases from J, the junction kept 13 bases outside the gene matches. The CDR3 sequence: CASSSSATGSGNEQFF. In DNA form, the CDR3 reads TGTGCCAGCAGCTCCAGCGCGACAGGGTCGGGGAATGAGCAGTTCTTC. Filled out from reference TRBV13 and TRBJ2-1, the complete variable domain reads AAGVIQSPRHLIKEKRETATLKCYPIPRHDTVYWYQQGPGQDPQFLISFYEKMQSDKGSIPDRFSAQQFSDYHSELNMSSLELGDSALYFCASSSSATGSGNEQFFGPGTRLTVL.

This clone was found a few times. V is TRBV29-1 and J is TRBJ2-3; tentative D call: TRBD2 (6 bases). The V end lost 7 bases, the J end lost 2 bases, and 13 bases lay between the germline ends. In germline, CDR1 is SQVTM, CDR2 ANQGSEA. CDR3 size: 13 residues. The CDR3 spells CSADRESTDTQYF. The CDR3 DNA reads as TGCAGCGCCGACCGGGAGTCCACAGATACGCAGTATTTT.

This chain connects TRBV28 to TRBJ1-1; no clear D. Germline CDR1 and CDR2: MDHEN and SYDVKM. The CDR3 loop spans 11 amino acids. Trimming removed 10 bases from V and 11 bases from J, with 17 bases in between. In DNA, the CDR3 is TGTGCCACTAATGGGCCGGGCGCGGCTTTCTTT. This codes for CATNGPGAAFF.

J is TRBJ1-1 and V is TRBV6-6; D remains unclear. Germline CDR1 MNHNY, CDR2 SVGAGI (reference sequence). The germline V and J ends were trimmed by 7 bases and 1 base, with 10 bases remaining between them. This CDR3 has 13 residues. In DNA form, the CDR3 reads TGTGCCAGCAACGGTGAGGGGAACACTGAAGCTTTCTTT. Encoded protein: CASNGEGNTEAFF.

The chain carries TRBV2 and TRBJ2-7; perhaps TRBD1 as D (5 bases). Germline CDR1 reads SNHLY; CDR2 reads FYNNEI. Trimming took off 7 bases at V and 6 bases at J, with 19 bases between the two ends. There are 14 residues in the CDR3. This chain's CDR3 is CASTKPVQGGEQYF. CDR3 bases: TGTGCCAGCACAAAACCGGTGCAGGGTGGCGAGCAGTACTTC.